This T cell receptor beta chain comes out of a study of cytotoxic CD8 clonotypes in ibrutinib-treated CLL. Overall study context: The patients, roughly ten relapsed/refractory and roughly 15 treatment-naive, included 17 who were IGHV unmutated.

As regards this clone: The antigen is undetermined.

Produced via immunoSEQ multiplex PCR; TCRdb's table is partial and in-frame only. Altogether 150,000 or so clones are present, 60% to 85% being singletons, with the ten largest covering approximately 30%. Findings of the study overall: The study sampled sustained-remission and progressing patients at different times. At ibrutinib response, clonality increased, and at progression it declined back toward baseline.

Germline CDR1 and CDR2: LNHDA and SQIVND (reference sequence). The J segment lost 2 bases and the V segment lost 5 bases, leaving 11 bases of the junction unmatched. The CDR3 is made up of 16 amino acids. This TCR was recovered from a human donor with chronic lymphocytic leukemia. The chain is built from TRBV19 and TRBJ2-7, with 8 bases that match TRBD1. The sample in question was PBMCs, obtained after 12 months of ibrutinib treatment. DNA for the CDR3: TGTGCCAGTAGTCCACAACGCGGGACAGGAACCTACGAGCAGTACTTC. This translates into CASSPQRGTGTYEQYF. Full variable domain (outside the CDR3, taken from reference TRBV19 and TRBJ2-7): DGGITQSPKYLFRKEGQNVTLSCEQNLNHDAMYWYRQDPGQGLRLIYYSQIVNDFQKGDIAEGYSVSREKKESFPLTVTSAQKNPTAFYLCASSPQRGTGTYEQYFGPGTRLTVT.